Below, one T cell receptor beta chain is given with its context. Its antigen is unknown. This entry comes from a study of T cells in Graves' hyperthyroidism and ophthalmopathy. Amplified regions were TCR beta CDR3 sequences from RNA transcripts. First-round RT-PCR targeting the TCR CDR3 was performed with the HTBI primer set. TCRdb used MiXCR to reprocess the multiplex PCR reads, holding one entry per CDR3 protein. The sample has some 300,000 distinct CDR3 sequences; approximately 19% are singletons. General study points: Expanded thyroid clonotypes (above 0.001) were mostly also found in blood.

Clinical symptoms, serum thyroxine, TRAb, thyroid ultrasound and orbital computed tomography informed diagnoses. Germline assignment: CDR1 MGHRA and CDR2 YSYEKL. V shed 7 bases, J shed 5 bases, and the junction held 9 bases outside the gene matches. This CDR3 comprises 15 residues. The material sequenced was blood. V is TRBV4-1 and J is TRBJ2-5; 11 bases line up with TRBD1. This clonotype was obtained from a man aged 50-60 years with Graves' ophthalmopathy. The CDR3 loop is CASTVGTGGWETQYF. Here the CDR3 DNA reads TGCGCCAGCACCGTCGGGACAGGGGGATGGGAGACCCAGTACTTC.